This T cell receptor (beta chain) derives from a study of blood T cell repertoires in COVID-19. Study summary: Both acute and convalescent COVID-19 samples were obtained from the United States, Italy and Spain. PBMCs, B-cell-depleted T cells, or T cells provided the cDNA or gDNA that made up the material.

The CDR3 runs to 15 residues. CDR1 is SEHNR and CDR2 is FQNEAQ in the germline V gene (reference sequence). J gave up 5 bases and V 5 bases, and 6 bases lay outside the gene matches. In the study's own analysis: Estimates of nucleated cell counts were drawn from the amplification of reference gene primers. Sequencing was performed with immunoSEQ multiplex PCR; in TCRdb, only in-frame clones are kept and a portion is missing. The DNA gave D and trimming, while V, J and clone size come from that table. The table has about 72,000 clones, approximately 91% seen once. The chain couples TRBV7-9 to TRBJ1-4; 9 nucleotides align to TRBD1. Sequencing was carried out using peripheral blood. The source of this sequence is a man over 45 with acute or convalescent COVID-19. This chain's CDR3 is CASSPTGTGNEKLFF. In DNA, the CDR3 is TGTGCCAGCAGCCCTACCGGGACAGGGAATGAAAAACTGTTTTTT.